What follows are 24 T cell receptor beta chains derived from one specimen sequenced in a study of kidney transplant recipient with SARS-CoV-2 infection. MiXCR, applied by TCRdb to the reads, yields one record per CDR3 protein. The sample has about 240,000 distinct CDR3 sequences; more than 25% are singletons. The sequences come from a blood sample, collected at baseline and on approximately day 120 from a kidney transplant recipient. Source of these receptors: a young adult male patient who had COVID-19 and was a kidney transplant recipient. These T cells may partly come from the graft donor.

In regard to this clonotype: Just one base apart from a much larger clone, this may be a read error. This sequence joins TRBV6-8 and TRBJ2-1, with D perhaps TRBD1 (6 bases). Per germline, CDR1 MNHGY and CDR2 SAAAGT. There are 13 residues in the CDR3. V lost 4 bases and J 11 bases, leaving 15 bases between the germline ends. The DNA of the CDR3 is TGTGCCAGCAGTTCCAACAGGGAAAATAAGCAGTTCTTC. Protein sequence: CASSSNRENKQFF.

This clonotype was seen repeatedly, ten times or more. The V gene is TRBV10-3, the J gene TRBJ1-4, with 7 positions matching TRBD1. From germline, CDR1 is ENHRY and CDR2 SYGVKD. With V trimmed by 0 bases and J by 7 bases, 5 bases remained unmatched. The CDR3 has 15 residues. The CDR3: CAISESTGAGEKLFF. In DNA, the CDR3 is TGTGCCATCAGTGAGTCAACAGGGGCCGGTGAAAAACTGTTTTTT.

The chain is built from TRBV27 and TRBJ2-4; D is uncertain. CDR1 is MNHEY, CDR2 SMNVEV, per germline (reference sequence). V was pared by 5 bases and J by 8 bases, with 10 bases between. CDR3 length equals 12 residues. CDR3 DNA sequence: TGTGCCAGCAGTCCCGCCAGAGACATTCAGTACTTC. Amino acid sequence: CASSPARDIQYF.

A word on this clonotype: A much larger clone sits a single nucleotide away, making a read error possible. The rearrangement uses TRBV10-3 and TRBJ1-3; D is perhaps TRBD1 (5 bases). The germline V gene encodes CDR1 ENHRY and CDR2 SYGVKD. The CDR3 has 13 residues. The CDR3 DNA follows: TGTGCCATCAGTGAGCCAGGGAGAGACACCATGTATTTT. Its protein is CAISEPGRDTMYF.

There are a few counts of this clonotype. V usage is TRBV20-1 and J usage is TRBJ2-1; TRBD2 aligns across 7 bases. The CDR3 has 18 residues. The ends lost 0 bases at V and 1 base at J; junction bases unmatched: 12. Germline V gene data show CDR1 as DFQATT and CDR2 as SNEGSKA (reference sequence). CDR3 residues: CSAREARQRGVSYNEQFF. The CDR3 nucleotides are TGCAGTGCTAGAGAAGCCCGGCAGCGGGGCGTTTCCTACAATGAGCAGTTCTTC.

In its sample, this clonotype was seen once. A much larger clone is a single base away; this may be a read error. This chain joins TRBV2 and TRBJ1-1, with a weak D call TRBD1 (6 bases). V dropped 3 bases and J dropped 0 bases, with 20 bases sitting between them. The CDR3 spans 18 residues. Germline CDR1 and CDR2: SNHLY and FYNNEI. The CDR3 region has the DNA TGTGCCAGCAGTGACGGGACAAGAATTCCCCCAGTGAACACTGAAGCTTTCTTT. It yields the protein CASSDGTRIPPVNTEAFF. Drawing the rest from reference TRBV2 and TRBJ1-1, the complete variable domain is EPEVTQTPSHQVTQMGQEVILRCVPISNHLYFYWYRQILGQKVEFLVSFYNNEISEKSEIFDDQFSVERPDGSNFTLKIRSTKLEDSAMYFCASSDGTRIPPVNTEAFFGQGTRLTVV.

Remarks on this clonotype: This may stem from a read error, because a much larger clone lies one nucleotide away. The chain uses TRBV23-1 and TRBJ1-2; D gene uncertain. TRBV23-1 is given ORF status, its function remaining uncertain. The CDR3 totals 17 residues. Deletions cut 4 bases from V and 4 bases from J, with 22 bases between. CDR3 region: CASSRAMLRRKTYGYTF. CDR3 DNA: TGCGCCAGCAGTCGCGCAATGCTACGCAGAAAGACCTATGGCTACACCTTC.

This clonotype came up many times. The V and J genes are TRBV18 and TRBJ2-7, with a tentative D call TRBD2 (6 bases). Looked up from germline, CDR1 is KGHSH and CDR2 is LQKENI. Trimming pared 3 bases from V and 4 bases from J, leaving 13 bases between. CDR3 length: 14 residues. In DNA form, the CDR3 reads TGTGCCAGCTCACCGCGGGACGGTTTATACGAGCAGTACTTC. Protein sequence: CASSPRDGLYEQYF.

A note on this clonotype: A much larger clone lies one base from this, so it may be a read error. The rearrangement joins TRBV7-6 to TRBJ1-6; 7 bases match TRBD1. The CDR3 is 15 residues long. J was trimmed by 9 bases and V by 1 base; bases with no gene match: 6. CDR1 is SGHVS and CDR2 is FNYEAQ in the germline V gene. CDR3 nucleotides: TGTGCCAGCAGCTTAGGCATCAGGGGGGGTTCACCCCTCCACTTT. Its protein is CASSLGIRGGSPLHF.

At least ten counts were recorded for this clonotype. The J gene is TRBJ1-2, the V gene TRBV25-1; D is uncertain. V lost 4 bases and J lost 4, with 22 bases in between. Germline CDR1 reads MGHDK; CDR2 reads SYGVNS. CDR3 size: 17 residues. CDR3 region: CASSGAAELGKTYGYTF. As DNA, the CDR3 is TGTGCCAGCAGTGGCGCTGCAGAACTGGGAAAGACCTATGGCTACACCTTC.

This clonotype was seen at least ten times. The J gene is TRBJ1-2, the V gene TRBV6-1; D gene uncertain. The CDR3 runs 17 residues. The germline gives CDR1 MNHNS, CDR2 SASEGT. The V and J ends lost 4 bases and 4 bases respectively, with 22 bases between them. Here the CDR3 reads CASSAVSSMRKTYGYTF. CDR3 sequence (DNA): TGTGCCAGCAGTGCAGTCAGCTCTATGCGAAAGACCTATGGCTACACCTTC.

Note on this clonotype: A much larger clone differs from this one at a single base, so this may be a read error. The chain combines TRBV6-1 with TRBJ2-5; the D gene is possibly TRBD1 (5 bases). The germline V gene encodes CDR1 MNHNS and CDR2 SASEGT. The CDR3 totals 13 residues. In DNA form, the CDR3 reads TGTGCCAACTCTGACAGAGAACAAGAGACCCAGTGCTTC. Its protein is CANSDREQETQCF.

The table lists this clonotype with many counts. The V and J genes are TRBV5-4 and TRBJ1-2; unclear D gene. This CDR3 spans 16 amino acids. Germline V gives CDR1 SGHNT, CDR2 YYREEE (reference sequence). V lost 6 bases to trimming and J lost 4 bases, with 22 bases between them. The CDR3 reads CASNMNVPGKTYGYTF. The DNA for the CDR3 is TGTGCCAGCAATATGAACGTACCAGGAAAGACCTATGGCTACACCTTC.

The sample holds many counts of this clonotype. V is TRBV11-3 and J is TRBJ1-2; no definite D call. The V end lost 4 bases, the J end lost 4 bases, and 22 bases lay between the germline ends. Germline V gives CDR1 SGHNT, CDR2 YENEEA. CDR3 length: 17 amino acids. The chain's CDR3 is CASSYVNDLGKTYGYTF. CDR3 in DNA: TGTGCCAGCAGCTACGTGAACGATCTCGGAAAGACCTATGGCTACACCTTC.

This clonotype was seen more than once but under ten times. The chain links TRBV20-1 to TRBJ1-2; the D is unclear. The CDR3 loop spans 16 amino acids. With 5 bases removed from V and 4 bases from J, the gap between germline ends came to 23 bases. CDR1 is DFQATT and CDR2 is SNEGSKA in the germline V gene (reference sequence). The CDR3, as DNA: TGCAGTGCTCCTGTTGGGCTGTTTCGAAAGACCTATGGCTACACCTTC. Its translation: CSAPVGLFRKTYGYTF.

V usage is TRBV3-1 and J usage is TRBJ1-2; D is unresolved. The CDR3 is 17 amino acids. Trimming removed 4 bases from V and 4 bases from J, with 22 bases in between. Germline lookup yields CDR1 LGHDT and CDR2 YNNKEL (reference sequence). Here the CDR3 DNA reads TGTGCCAGCAGCCTTCCAGGCACCCTTCGAAAGACCTATGGCTACACCTTC. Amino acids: CASSLPGTLRKTYGYTF.

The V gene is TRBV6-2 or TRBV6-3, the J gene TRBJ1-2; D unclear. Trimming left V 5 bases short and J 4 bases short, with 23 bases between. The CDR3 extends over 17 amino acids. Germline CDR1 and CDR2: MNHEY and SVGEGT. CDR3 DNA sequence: TGTGCCAGCAGTATAGTTTTCTGCATCGGGAAGACCTATGGCTACACCTTC. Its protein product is CASSIVFCIGKTYGYTF.

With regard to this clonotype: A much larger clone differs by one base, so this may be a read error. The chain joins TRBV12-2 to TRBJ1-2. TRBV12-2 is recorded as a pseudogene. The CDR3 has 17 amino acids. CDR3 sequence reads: CASRHDWTPRKTYGYTF. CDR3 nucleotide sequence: TGTGCAAGTCGCCATGATTGGACTCCACGAAAGACCTATGGCTACACCTTC.

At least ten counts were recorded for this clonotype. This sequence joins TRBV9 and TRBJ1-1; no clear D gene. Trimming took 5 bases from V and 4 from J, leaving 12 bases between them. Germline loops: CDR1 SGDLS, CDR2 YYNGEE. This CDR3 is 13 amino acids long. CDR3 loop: CASRPLKGTEAFF. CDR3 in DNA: TGTGCCAGCAGGCCCCTCAAGGGCACTGAAGCTTTCTTT.

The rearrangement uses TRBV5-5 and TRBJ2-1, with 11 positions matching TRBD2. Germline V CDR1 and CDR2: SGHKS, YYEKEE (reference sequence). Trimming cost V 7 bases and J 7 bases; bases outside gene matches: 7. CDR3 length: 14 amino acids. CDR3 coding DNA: TGTGCCAGCGGCTCCCGGACTAGCGGGAATGAGCAGTTCTTC. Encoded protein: CASGSRTSGNEQFF. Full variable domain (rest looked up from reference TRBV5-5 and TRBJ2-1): DAGVTQSPTHLIKTRGQQVTLRCSPISGHKSVSWYQQVLGQGPQFIFQYYEKEERGRGNFPDRFSARQFPNYSSELNVNALLLGDSALYLCASGSRTSGNEQFFGPGTRLTVL.

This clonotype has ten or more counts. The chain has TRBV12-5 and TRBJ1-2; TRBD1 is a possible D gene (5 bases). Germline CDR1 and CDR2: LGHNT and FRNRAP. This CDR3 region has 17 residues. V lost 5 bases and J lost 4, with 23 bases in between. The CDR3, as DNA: TGTGCTAGTGGTCAGATGGCTTTGCAGGGAAAGACCTATGGCTACACCTTC. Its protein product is CASGQMALQGKTYGYTF.

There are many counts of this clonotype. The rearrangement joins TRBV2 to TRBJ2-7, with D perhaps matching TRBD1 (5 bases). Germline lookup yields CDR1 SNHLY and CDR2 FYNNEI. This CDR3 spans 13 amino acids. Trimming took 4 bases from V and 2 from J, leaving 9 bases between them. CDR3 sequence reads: CASSGQFAYEQYF. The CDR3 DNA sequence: TGTGCCAGCAGTGGACAGTTCGCCTACGAGCAGTACTTC.

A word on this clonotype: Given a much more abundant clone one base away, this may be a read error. This chain's CDR3 is CAWSWGSNVPEAFF. The CDR3 DNA sequence: TGTGCCTGGAGTTGGGGGTCCAACGTACCTGAAGCTTTCTTT. The genes are TRBV30 and TRBJ1-1, with a tentative D call TRBD1 (5 bases). Between the trimmed V and J ends, which lost 2 bases and 6 bases, there was a span of 16 bases. The germline gives CDR1 GTSNPN, CDR2 SVGIG (reference sequence). The CDR3 is 14 amino acids. The full variable domain, completed using reference TRBV30 and TRBJ1-1, is SQTIHQWPATLVQPVGSPLSLECTVEGTSNPNLYWYRQAAGRGLQLLFYSVGIGQISSEVPQNLSASRPQDRQFILSSKKLLLSDSGFYLCAWSWGSNVPEAFFGQGTRLTVV.

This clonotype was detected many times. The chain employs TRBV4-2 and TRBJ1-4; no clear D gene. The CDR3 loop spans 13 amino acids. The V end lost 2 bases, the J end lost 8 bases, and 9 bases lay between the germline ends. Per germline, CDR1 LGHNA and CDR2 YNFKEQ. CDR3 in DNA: TGTGCCAGCAGCCAAAATGTTTGGGAAAAACTGTTTTTT. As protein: CASSQNVWEKLFF.